The T cell receptor (beta chain) under discussion was sequenced for a study of preoperative IRX-2 immunotherapy in early breast cancer. Profiled with immunoSEQ multiplex PCR; TCRdb holds only in-frame clones, not every one. The sample lists more than 50,000 clones; around 94% were seen once. As for treatment: preoperative locoregional IRX-2 cytokine immunotherapy. Preoperative locoregional IRX-2 cytokine immunotherapy was tested in the phase Ib source study. Specimen collection occurred from a patient treated with IRX-2 immunotherapy. The sequence derives from a human donor with breast cancer.

For the CDR3, the DNA is TGTGCCAGTAGTATACGGGTGGCGGGGGAGACCCAGTACTTC. Residues: CASSIRVAGETQYF. The V and J genes are TRBV19 and TRBJ2-5; D may be TRBD2 (6 bases). Germline V gives CDR1 LNHDA, CDR2 SQIVND (reference sequence). CDR3 length equals 14 residues. The germline V and J ends were trimmed by 2 bases and 5 bases, with 12 bases remaining between them.